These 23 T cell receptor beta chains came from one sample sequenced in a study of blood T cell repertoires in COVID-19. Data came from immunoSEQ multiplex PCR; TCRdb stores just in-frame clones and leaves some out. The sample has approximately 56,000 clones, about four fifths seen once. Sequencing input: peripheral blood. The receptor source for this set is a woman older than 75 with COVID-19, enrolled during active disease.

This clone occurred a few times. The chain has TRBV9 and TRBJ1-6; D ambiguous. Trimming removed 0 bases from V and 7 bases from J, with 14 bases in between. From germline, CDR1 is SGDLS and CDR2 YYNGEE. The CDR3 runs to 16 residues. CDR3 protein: CASSVGGFTKNSPLHF. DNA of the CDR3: TGTGCCAGCAGCGTAGGAGGGTTTACTAAGAATTCACCCCTCCACTTT.

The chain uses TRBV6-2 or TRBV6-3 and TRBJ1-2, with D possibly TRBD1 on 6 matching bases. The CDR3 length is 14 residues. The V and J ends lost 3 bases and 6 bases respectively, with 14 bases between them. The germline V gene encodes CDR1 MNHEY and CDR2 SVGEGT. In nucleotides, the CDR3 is TGTGCCAGCAGTTATGGGGCGGGGGCGGATGGCTACACCTTC. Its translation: CASSYGAGADGYTF.

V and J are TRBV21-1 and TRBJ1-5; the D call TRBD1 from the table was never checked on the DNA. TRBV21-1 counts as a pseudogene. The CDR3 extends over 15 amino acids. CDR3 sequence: CASSKGTDPNQPQHF. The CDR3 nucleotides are TGTGCCAGCAGCAAAGGGACAGACCCAAATCAGCCCCAGCATTTT.

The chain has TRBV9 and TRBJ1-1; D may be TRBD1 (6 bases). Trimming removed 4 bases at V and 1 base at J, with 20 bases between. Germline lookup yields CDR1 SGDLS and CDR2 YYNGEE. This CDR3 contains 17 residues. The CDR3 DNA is TGTGCCAGCAGCCCTCAACTAATGGCAGGGGCGAACACTGAAGCTTTCTTT. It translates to CASSPQLMAGANTEAFF.

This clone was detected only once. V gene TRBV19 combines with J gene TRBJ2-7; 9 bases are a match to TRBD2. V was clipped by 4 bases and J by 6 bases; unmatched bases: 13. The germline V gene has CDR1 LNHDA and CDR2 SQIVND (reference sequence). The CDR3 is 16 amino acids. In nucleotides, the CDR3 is TGTGCCAGTAGTACATCTGGCGCGGGAGGGCCCCTCGAGCAGTACTTC. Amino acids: CASSTSGAGGPLEQYF.

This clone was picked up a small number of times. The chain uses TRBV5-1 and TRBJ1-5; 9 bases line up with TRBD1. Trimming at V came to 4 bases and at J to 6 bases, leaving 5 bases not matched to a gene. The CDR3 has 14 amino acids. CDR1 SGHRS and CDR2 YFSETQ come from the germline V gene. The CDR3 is CASSSTGGGQPQHF. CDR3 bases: TGCGCCAGCAGCAGTACAGGGGGCGGTCAGCCCCAGCATTTT.

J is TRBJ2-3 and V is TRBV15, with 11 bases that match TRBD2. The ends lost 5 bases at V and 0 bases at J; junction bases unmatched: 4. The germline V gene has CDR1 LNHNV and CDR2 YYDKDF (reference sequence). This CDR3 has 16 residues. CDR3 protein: CATSEGLAVSTDTQYF. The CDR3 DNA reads TGTGCCACCAGCGAGGGACTAGCGGTTAGCACAGATACGCAGTATTTT.

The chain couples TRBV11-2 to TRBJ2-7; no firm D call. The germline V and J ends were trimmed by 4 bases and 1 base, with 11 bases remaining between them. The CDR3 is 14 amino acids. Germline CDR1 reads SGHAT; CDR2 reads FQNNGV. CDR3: CASSYTSLSYEQYF. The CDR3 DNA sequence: TGTGCCAGCAGCTATACTTCTTTATCCTACGAGCAGTACTTC.

The CDR3 bases are TGTGCCAGCAGCTTATACAGCGGTAGGACCTACGAGCAGTACTTC. This sequence encodes CASSLYSGRTYEQYF. The J gene is TRBJ2-7, the V gene TRBV11-2; perhaps TRBD2 as D (5 bases). Trimming shortened V by 2 bases and J by 2 bases, and 13 bases separated the two germline ends. In germline, CDR1 is SGHAT, CDR2 FQNNGV. The CDR3 spans 15 residues.

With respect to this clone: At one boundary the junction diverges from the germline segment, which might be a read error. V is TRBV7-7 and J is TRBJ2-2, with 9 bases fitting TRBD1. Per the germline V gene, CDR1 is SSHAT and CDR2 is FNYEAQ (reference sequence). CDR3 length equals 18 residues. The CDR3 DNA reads TGTGCTAGCAGCTTAGTAGTTTCCGGGACAGGGTTTGGCGGGGAGCTGTTTTTT. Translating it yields CASSLVVSGTGFGGELFF.

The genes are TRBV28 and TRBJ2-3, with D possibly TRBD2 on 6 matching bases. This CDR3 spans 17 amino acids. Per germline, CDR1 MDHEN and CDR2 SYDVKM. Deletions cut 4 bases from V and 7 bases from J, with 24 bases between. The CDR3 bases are TGTGCCAGCAGTTATAAGATTGGCGGGAAGGTTTTATATACGCAGTATTTT. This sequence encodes CASSYKIGGKVLYTQYF.

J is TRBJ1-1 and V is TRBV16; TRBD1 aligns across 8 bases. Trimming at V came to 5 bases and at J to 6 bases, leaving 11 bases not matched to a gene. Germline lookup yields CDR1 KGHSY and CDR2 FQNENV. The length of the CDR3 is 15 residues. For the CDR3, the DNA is TGTGCCAGCAGCGTCCAGACAGGGGAAACATCTGAAGCTTTCTTT. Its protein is CASSVQTGETSEAFF.

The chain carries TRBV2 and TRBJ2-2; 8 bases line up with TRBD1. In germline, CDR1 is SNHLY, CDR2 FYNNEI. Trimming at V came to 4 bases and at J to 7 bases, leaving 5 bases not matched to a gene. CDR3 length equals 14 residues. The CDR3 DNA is TGTGCCAGCAGTGCGGCAGGGGGCATCGGGGAGCTGTTTTTT. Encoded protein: CASSAAGGIGELFF.

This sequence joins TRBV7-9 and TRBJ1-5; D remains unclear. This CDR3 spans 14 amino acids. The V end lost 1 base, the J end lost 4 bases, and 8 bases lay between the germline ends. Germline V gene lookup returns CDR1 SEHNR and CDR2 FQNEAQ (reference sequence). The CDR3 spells CASSLDRPNQPQHF. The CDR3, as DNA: TGTGCCAGCAGCTTAGACAGACCTAATCAGCCCCAGCATTTT.

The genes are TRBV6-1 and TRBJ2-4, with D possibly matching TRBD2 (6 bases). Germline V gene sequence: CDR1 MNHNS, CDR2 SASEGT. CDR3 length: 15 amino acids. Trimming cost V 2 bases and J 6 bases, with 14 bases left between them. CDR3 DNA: TGTGCCAGCAGTGAAATGGGGCAGGGACTAAACATTCAGTACTTC. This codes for CASSEMGQGLNIQYF.

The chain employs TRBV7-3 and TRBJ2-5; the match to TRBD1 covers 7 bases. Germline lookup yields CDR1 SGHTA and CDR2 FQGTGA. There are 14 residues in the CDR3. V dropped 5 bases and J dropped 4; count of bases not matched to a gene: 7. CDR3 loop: CASSEQGPGETQYF. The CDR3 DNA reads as TGTGCCAGCAGCGAACAGGGGCCGGGAGAGACCCAGTACTTC.

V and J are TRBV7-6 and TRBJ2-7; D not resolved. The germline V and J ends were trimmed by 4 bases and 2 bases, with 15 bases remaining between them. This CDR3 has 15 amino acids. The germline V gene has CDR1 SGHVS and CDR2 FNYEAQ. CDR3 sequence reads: CASSYPPPRTYEQYF. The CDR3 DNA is TGTGCCAGCAGCTACCCTCCCCCGCGGACCTACGAGCAGTACTTC.

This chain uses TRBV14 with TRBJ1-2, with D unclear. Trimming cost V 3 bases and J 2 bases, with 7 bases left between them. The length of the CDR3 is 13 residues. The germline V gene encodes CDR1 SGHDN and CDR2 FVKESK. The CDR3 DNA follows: TGTGCCAGCAGCCAGGGAGGGAACTATGGCTACACCTTC. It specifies CASSQGGNYGYTF.

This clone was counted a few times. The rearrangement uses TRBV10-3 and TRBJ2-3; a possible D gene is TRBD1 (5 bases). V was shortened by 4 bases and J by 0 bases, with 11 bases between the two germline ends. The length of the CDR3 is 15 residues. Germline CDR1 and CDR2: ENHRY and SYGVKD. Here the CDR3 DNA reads TGTGCCATCAGTGGAGGACATTCTAGCACAGATACGCAGTATTTT. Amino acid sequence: CAISGGHSSTDTQYF.

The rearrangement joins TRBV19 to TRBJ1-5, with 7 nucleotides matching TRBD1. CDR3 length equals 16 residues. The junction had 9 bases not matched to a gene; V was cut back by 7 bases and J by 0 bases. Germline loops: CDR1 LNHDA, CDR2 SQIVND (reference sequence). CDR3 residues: CASKEGTAHSNQPQHF. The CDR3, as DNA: TGTGCCAGTAAAGAAGGGACAGCACATAGCAATCAGCCCCAGCATTTT. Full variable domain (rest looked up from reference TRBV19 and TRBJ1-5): DGGITQSPKYLFRKEGQNVTLSCEQNLNHDAMYWYRQDPGQGLRLIYYSQIVNDFQKGDIAEGYSVSREKKESFPLTVTSAQKNPTAFYLCASKEGTAHSNQPQHFGDGTRLSIL.

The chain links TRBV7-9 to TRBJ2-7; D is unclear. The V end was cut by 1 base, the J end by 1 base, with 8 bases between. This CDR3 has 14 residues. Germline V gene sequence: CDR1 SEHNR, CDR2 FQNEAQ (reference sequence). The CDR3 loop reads CASSLGMSSYEQYF. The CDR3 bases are TGTGCCAGCAGCTTAGGTATGTCTTCCTACGAGCAGTACTTC.

The CDR3 loop is CAIRLAGIDTGELFF. The DNA for the CDR3 is TGTGCCATACGACTAGCGGGAATTGACACCGGGGAGCTGTTTTTT. This sequence joins TRBV6-5 and TRBJ2-2, with TRBD2 matching over 11 bases. The CDR3 sequence is 15 residues long. V was pared by 10 bases and J by 3 bases, with 7 bases of the junction left unmatched. Germline loops: CDR1 MNHEY, CDR2 SVGAGI.

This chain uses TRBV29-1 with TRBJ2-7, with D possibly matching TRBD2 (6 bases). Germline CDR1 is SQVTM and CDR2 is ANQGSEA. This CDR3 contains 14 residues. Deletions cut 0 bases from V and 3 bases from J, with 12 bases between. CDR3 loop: CSVEDRGLNYEQYF. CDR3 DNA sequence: TGCAGCGTTGAAGATCGGGGGTTAAACTACGAGCAGTACTTC.